The rows below give T cell receptor beta chains drawn from one sample of a study of STAT5B mutations in CD4+ large granular lymphocyte leukemia. Only in-frame clones appear in the TCRdb table, and some are missing; sequencing was by immunoSEQ multiplex PCR. This table has fewer than 25,000 clones, under 80% appearing once. The sample comprised CD4+ T cells from blood buffy coats. These receptors all come from a human donor in good health. Each CDR3 is given with its conserved first and last residue. Each record gives: J gene, D gene, clone size, V gene, CDR3 protein, CDR3 DNA. The D gene is left open where the match is weak. Clone size is shown for a subset of rows, as once, few, many or a class of expanded clone.

>TRBJ1-2|NA|few|TRBV29-1
CSVGSGDGYTF
TGCAGCGTTGGGTCAGGGGACGGCTACACCTTC
>TRBJ2-7|TRBD2|NA|TRBV7-2
CASSHPSGSPYEQYF
TGTGCCAGCAGCCACCCTAGCGGGAGCCCCTACGAGCAGTACTTC
>TRBJ2-5|TRBD2|NA|TRBV4-2
CATAAGGGETQYF
TGTGCCACCGCCGCGGGAGGGGGGGAGACCCAGTACTTC
>TRBJ2-5|NA|NA|TRBV27
CASSLQTRGETQYF
TGTGCCAGCAGTTTACAGACTCGGGGGGAGACCCAGTACTTC
>TRBJ1-2|TRBD1|NA|TRBV4-1
CASSQRDRGRQGGYTF
TGCGCCAGCAGCCAACGGGACAGGGGTCGACAGGGGGGCTACACCTTC
>TRBJ2-2|TRBD2|NA|TRBV6-5
CASKPTSGDTGELFF
TGTGCCAGCAAGCCGACTAGCGGGGACACCGGGGAGCTGTTTTTT
>TRBJ1-6|NA|few|TRBV28
CASIPQGQSPLHF
TGTGCCAGCATCCCCCAGGGACAATCACCCCTCCACTTT
>TRBJ2-7|NA|few|TRBV10-3
CAISDLGPEQYF
TGTGCCATCAGTGATCTTGGCCCCGAGCAGTACTTC
>TRBJ1-2|TRBD1|NA|TRBV4-1
CASSQAPGTVYGYTF
TGCGCCAGCAGCCAAGCCCCCGGGACAGTCTATGGCTACACCTTC
>TRBJ1-1|TRBD1|NA|TRBV6-5
CASSRPGQYTEAFF
TGTGCCAGCAGTAGACCGGGACAGTACACTGAAGCTTTCTTT
>TRBJ2-7|NA|NA|TRBV5-1
CASSKETENRYEQYF
TGCGCCAGCAGCAAAGAGACAGAGAATCGCTACGAGCAGTACTTC
>TRBJ1-6|NA|NA|TRBV6-1
CASSGGTDNSPLHF
TGTGCCAGCAGTGGGGGGACGGATAATTCACCCCTCCACTTT
>TRBJ1-4|NA|NA|TRBV10-3
CAIQARLNEKLFF
TGTGCCATCCAGGCGAGGCTTAATGAAAAACTGTTTTTT
>TRBJ2-3|TRBD2|NA|TRBV18
CASSSGGTDTQYF
TGTGCCAGCTCCAGCGGGGGTACAGATACGCAGTATTTT
>TRBJ2-3|NA|once|TRBV11-2
CASSFFPPGDTQYF
TGTGCCAGCAGCTTTTTCCCGCCGGGGGATACGCAGTATTTT
>TRBJ2-7|NA|NA|TRBV29-1
CSVSAGASSYEQYF
TGCAGCGTCTCTGCCGGGGCCTCATCCTACGAGCAGTACTTC
>TRBJ1-2|TRBD1|NA|TRBV28
CASSLVTGDRGYLNYGYTF
TGTGCCAGCAGCTTGGTAACCGGGGACAGGGGTTATTTAAACTATGGCTACACCTTC
>TRBJ1-1|NA|NA|TRBV29-1
CSVKPRQGNNTEAFF
TGCAGCGTGAAGCCAAGGCAGGGAAACAACACTGAAGCTTTCTTT
>TRBJ2-1|NA|NA|TRBV30
CAWERLRASYNEQFF
TGTGCCTGGGAGCGGTTGCGGGCCTCCTACAATGAGCAGTTCTTC
>TRBJ1-1|NA|NA|TRBV2
CASSRAMNTEAFF
TGTGCCAGCTCACGGGCCATGAACACTGAAGCTTTCTTT
>TRBJ1-3|NA|NA|TRBV10-3
CAIRGGGSSGNTIYF
TGTGCCATCCGCGGGGGCGGAAGCTCTGGAAACACCATATATTTT
>TRBJ2-3|TRBD2|NA|TRBV11-2
CASSPSGGTQYF
TGTGCCAGCAGCCCCTCGGGGGGTACGCAGTATTTT
>TRBJ1-6|NA|NA|TRBV7-3
CASSPDLLSPLHF
TGTGCCAGCAGCCCTGACTTACTTTCACCCCTCCACTTT
>TRBJ2-1|NA|once|TRBV11-2
CASSRLGGGGGNEQFF
TGTGCCAGCAGCCGACTGGGAGGGGGAGGGGGGAATGAGCAGTTCTTC
>TRBJ1-4|TRBD1|NA|TRBV28
CASSFRGTGLEKLFF
TGTGCCAGCAGTTTCCGCGGGACAGGGCTTGAAAAACTGTTTTTT
>TRBJ1-2|NA|few|TRBV10-3
CALSRGADYGYTF
TGTGCCTTATCACGCGGGGCCGACTATGGCTACACCTTC
>TRBJ1-4|NA|NA|TRBV29-1
CSAGRPNEKLFF
TGCAGCGCGGGACGGCCAAATGAAAAACTGTTTTTT
>TRBJ2-3|NA|NA|TRBV2
CASKRDISTDTQYF
TGTGCCAGCAAAAGGGACATCAGCACAGATACGCAGTATTTT
>TRBJ2-1|NA|NA|TRBV25-1
CASSEVGRRYNEQFF
TGTGCCAGCAGTGAGGTGGGACGTCGGTACAATGAGCAGTTCTTC
>TRBJ2-3|TRBD2|NA|TRBV2
CASMSGSQSDTQYF
TGTGCCAGCATGAGCGGGAGTCAGTCGGATACGCAGTATTTT
>TRBJ2-7|NA|NA|TRBV5-1
CASSLRWSEQYF
TGCGCCAGCAGCTTGAGGTGGTCCGAGCAGTACTTC
>TRBJ2-5|NA|NA|TRBV5-4
CASSLTGEVRETQYF
TGTGCCAGCAGCTTGACAGGGGAGGTACGGGAGACCCAGTACTTC
>TRBJ1-1|NA|once|TRBV28
CASSLRSGNTEAFF
TGTGCCAGCAGTTTGAGAAGTGGGAACACTGAAGCTTTCTTT
>TRBJ1-1|TRBD1|NA|TRBV7-9
CASSSRPGQGYTEAFF
TGTGCCAGCAGCTCAAGACCGGGACAGGGGTACACTGAAGCTTTCTTT
>TRBJ2-2|TRBD2|NA|TRBV5-4
CASSSPSGRDTGELFF
TGTGCCAGCAGCTCCCCTAGCGGGAGGGACACCGGGGAGCTGTTTTTT
>TRBJ1-4|TRBD1|NA|TRBV18
CASSRGTVGHEKLFF
TGTGCCAGCTCACGCGGGACAGTGGGCCATGAAAAACTGTTTTTT
>TRBJ1-3|NA|NA|TRBV7-2
CASSLARASSGNTIYF
TGTGCCAGCAGCTTAGCTCGGGCGAGCTCTGGAAACACCATATATTTT
>TRBJ2-2|TRBD2|NA|TRBV29-1
CSVDGGRLTGELFF
TGCAGCGTTGACGGCGGGAGGTTAACCGGGGAGCTGTTTTTT
>TRBJ2-7|TRBD2|NA|TRBV28
CASSLEGGSYEQYF
TGTGCCAGCAGTTTAGAGGGAGGGTCCTACGAGCAGTACTTC
>TRBJ2-3|NA|few|TRBV12-2
CASRLLSSLVPPPQYF
TGTGCAAGTCGCTTACTTTCTTCCCTAGTACCCCCCCCGCAGTATTTT
>TRBJ1-2|NA|NA|TRBV18
CASTITAEGGGYTF
TGTGCCAGCACTATCACGGCGGAGGGGGGTGGCTACACCTTC
>TRBJ2-7|TRBD1|once|TRBV7-9
CATTGGDGYEQYF
TGTGCCACGACAGGGGGCGACGGCTACGAGCAGTACTTC
>TRBJ2-7|TRBD2|NA|TRBV28
CASTRGLAANSYEQYF
TGTGCCAGCACCCGGGGACTAGCGGCGAACTCCTACGAGCAGTACTTC
>TRBJ2-5|TRBD2|NA|TRBV19
CASSITTSGSGETQYF
TGTGCCAGTAGTATAACTACGAGCGGGAGCGGTGAGACCCAGTACTTC
>TRBJ2-1|TRBD2|few|TRBV10-2
CASSEAGGFHNEQFF
TGCGCCAGCAGTGAGGCGGGGGGGTTCCACAATGAGCAGTTCTTC
>TRBJ1-4|NA|NA|TRBV9
CASSVADRGTLGEKLFF
TGTGCCAGCAGCGTAGCTGATAGGGGGACATTAGGTGAAAAACTGTTTTTT
>TRBJ2-5|NA|NA|TRBV7-2
CASSPRGLETQYF
TGTGCCAGCAGCCCCAGGGGCTTAGAGACCCAGTACTTC